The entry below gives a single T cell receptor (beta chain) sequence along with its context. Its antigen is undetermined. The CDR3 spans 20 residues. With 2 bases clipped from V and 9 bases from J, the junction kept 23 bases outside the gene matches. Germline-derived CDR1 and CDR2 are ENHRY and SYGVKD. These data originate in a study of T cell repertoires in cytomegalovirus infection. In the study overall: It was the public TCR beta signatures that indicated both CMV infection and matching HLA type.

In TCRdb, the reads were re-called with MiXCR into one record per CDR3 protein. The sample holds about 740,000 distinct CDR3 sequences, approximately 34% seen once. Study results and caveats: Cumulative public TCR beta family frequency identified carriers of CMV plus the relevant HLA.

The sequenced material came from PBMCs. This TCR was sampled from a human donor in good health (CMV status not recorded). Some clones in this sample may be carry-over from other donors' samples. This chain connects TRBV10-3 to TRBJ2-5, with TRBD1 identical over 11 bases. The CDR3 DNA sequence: TGTGCCATCAGTGAGCCTTACGACCCCCCGGGACAGGGGGACTTTAGGGCCCAGTACTTC. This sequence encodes CAISEPYDPPGQGDFRAQYF.